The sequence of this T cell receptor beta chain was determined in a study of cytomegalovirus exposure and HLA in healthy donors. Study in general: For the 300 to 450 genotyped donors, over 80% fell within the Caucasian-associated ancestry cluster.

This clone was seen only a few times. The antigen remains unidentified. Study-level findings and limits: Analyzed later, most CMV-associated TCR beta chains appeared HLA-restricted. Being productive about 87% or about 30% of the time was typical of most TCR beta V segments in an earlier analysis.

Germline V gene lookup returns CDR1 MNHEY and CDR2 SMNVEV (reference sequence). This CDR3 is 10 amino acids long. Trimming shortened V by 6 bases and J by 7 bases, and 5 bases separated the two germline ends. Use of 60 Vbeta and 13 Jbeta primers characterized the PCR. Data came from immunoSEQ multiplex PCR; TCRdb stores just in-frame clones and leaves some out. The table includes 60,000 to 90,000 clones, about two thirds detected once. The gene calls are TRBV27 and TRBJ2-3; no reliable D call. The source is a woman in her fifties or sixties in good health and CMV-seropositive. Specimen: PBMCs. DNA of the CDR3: TGTGCCAGCAGCCTCTATACGCAGTATTTT. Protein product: CASSLYTQYF.